This T cell receptor (beta chain) stems from a study of naive and memory T cell subsets. Germline CDR1 reads LGHDT; CDR2 reads YNNKEL (reference sequence). This CDR3 is 13 amino acids long. Trimming cost V 6 bases and J 0 bases; bases outside gene matches: 2. This clonotype is a singleton in its sample. One base away lies a much larger clone, so this may be a sequencing read error. The CDR3 ends on some other residue instead of the conserved phenylalanine or tryptophan, so this is likely a read error. An equimolar mix of two oligonucleotides served as the beta constant-region primer for TRBC1 and TRBC2. TCRdb reanalysed the UMI-ligation and nested PCR reads using MiXCR and keeps one entry per CDR3 protein. The table lists roughly 20,000 distinct CDR3 sequences, more than 9.5% of them singletons. Overnight CMV lysate stimulation of fresh PBMCs defined donor CMV status by CD4+ IFNgamma. Four subsets defined by CD45RA and CD27 were sorted after CD3, CD4, CD8 and live/dead staining.

Sequencing was performed on central memory CD8+ T cells from blood. This TCR derives from a human donor in good health. The chain carries TRBV3-1 and TRBJ2-7; 7 positions match TRBD1. The CDR3 loop reads CASRDRSSYEQYS. As DNA, the CDR3 is TGTGCCAGCAGGGACAGGAGCTCCTACGAGCAGTACTCC.